This T cell receptor beta chain was recovered during a study of CXCR3-negative and CXCR3-positive naive CD8 T cells. Points from the study as a whole: Whereas both naive subsets had comparably high diversity, memory CD8+ cells had much lower diversity.

Concerning this clonotype itself: What it binds is not known.

Through 5' RACE with UMI labels, the TRB cDNA libraries were prepared. For each CDR3 protein, TCRdb gives one entry from its re-call of the 5' RACE reads, without DNA. The sample data list over 35,000 distinct CDR3 sequences. This CDR3 contains 11 residues. In germline, CDR1 is MGHDK, CDR2 SYGVNS. Sequencing was carried out using naive CXCR3- CD8+ T cells from blood. Subset defined: CD45RO-CCR7+CD27+CD95- naive CD8+ T cells lacking CXCR3 (TNR3-). The V and J genes are TRBV25-1 and TRBJ1-6. The sequence was obtained from a human donor in good health. Some clones in this sample may be carry-over from other donors' samples. This CDR3 is CASSYDSPLHF. The full variable domain, with the rest looked up from reference TRBV25-1 and TRBJ1-6, is EADIYQTPRYLVIGTGKKITLECSQTMGHDKMYWYQQDPGMELHLIHYSYGVNSTEKGDLSSESTVSRIRTEHFPLTLESARPSHTSQYLCASSYDSPLHFGNGTRLTVT.